The rows below give T cell receptor beta chains drawn from one sample of a study of T cell changes during pregnancy in multiple sclerosis. The repertoire was sequenced with immunoSEQ multiplex PCR; TCRdb's copy has only in-frame clones and lacks some. The table records 40,000 or so clones, approximately 90% of them present only once. The specimen was CD4+ T cells from peripheral blood mononuclear cells, collected in the third trimester of pregnancy. The receptors derive from a female donor with multiple sclerosis, enrolled in a pregnancy study. The CDR3 runs from the conserved cysteine through the conserved F or W. A D gene is named only where the DNA matches it firmly.

CDR3: CASSSGTSTDTQYF
length: 14
D: -
J: TRBJ2-3
V: TRBV5-1

CDR3: CSVEGGQGQNYGYTF
length: 15
D: TRBD1
J: TRBJ1-2
V: TRBV29-1

CDR3: CASSFYGSGANVLTF
length: 15
D: -
J: TRBJ2-6
V: TRBV7-9

CDR3: CASSPLLGQGNTQYF
length: 15
D: TRBD1
J: TRBJ2-3
V: TRBV4-3

CDR3: CASSWEGPDTQYF
length: 13
D: TRBD2
J: TRBJ2-3
V: TRBV6-1

CDR3: CASSLFAGVGETQYF
length: 15
D: TRBD2
J: TRBJ2-5
V: TRBV7-2

CDR3: CASTKRLGASPNEQYF
length: 16
D: -
J: TRBJ2-7
V: TRBV27

CDR3: CASSLAGGDRSAAYEQYF
length: 18
D: -
J: TRBJ2-7
V: TRBV7-9

CDR3: CASRITGESGYTF
length: 13
D: TRBD1
J: TRBJ1-2
V: TRBV7-9

CDR3: CASSSSHITGGQFF
length: 14
D: TRBD1
J: TRBJ2-1
V: TRBV5-1

CDR3: CASSLLPGRGETQYF
length: 15
D: TRBD1
J: TRBJ2-5
V: TRBV5-1

CDR3: CASSLVGSSYGYTF
length: 14
D: -
J: TRBJ1-2
V: TRBV5-6

CDR3: CASSPLTGAISGNTIYF
length: 17
D: -
J: TRBJ1-3
V: TRBV21-1

CDR3: CASSLAGKGNYGYTF
length: 15
D: -
J: TRBJ1-2
V: TRBV7-2

CDR3: CASTVPGLDEQYF
length: 13
D: TRBD2
J: TRBJ2-7
V: TRBV19

CDR3: CASSDSPLAGFNTGELFF
length: 18
D: TRBD2
J: TRBJ2-2
V: TRBV6-4

CDR3: CASSLALTSGIQETQYF
length: 17
D: TRBD2
J: TRBJ2-5
V: TRBV5-1

CDR3: CASSPSTGYGYTF
length: 13
D: -
J: TRBJ1-2
V: TRBV18

CDR3: CASSEVRALGNTIYF
length: 15
D: -
J: TRBJ1-3
V: TRBV2

CDR3: CARRRASGGHCIHEQYF
length: 17
D: TRBD2
J: TRBJ2-7
V: TRBV27

CDR3: CASSFTGQNEETQYF
length: 15
D: -
J: TRBJ2-5
V: TRBV7-7

CDR3: CASSQGGGRTEAFF
length: 14
D: -
J: TRBJ1-1
V: TRBV14

CDR3: CASSLTGVPYEQYF
length: 14
D: TRBD1
J: TRBJ2-7
V: TRBV7-8

CDR3: CASSMGPYPPQNEQFF
length: 16
D: -
J: TRBJ2-1
V: TRBV19

CDR3: CASSLAVGTGNQPQHF
length: 16
D: TRBD1
J: TRBJ1-5
V: TRBV5-6

CDR3: CSVVRQGMNTEAFF
length: 14
D: TRBD1
J: TRBJ1-1
V: TRBV29-1

CDR3: CASSPRTGGYEQYF
length: 14
D: TRBD1
J: TRBJ2-7
V: TRBV4-3

CDR3: CASSLALGTGVPQETQYF
length: 18
D: TRBD1
J: TRBJ2-5
V: TRBV7-6

CDR3: CASSLAGTSGRIEQYF
length: 16
D: TRBD2
J: TRBJ2-7
V: TRBV5-8

CDR3: CASSLMGQFATEAFF
length: 15
D: TRBD1
J: TRBJ1-1
V: TRBV11-2

CDR3: CASSLRTGAGQETQYF
length: 16
D: TRBD1
J: TRBJ2-5
V: TRBV7-2

CDR3: CASSLGGTGSGNTIYF
length: 16
D: TRBD1
J: TRBJ1-3
V: TRBV5-1

CDR3: CASSLRRMGGTYEQYF
length: 16
D: TRBD2
J: -
V: TRBV28

CDR3: CASSLDRNYGYTF
length: 13
D: -
J: TRBJ1-2
V: TRBV5-1

CDR3: CASSFSGDNQPQHF
length: 14
D: -
J: TRBJ1-5
V: TRBV7-9

CDR3: CASSFTGREEPQHF
length: 14
D: -
J: TRBJ1-5
V: TRBV5-1

CDR3: CASRPHEGMDTGELFF
length: 16
D: -
J: TRBJ2-2
V: TRBV19

CDR3: CASSIDSFSTNEQFF
length: 15
D: -
J: TRBJ2-1
V: TRBV19

CDR3: CAISVGSGVPGSTDTQYF
length: 18
D: TRBD2
J: TRBJ2-3
V: TRBV10-3

CDR3: CASSLGGTGGTYEQYF
length: 16
D: TRBD1
J: TRBJ2-7
V: TRBV7-2

CDR3: CASSGLTGGDTIYF
length: 14
D: TRBD1
J: TRBJ1-3
V: TRBV25-1

CDR3: CASSERGLAGVNEQFF
length: 16
D: TRBD2
J: TRBJ2-1
V: TRBV2

CDR3: CASSVVEAGGYTF
length: 13
D: -
J: TRBJ1-2
V: TRBV9

CDR3: CASSVGSAVSGNTIYF
length: 16
D: -
J: TRBJ1-3
V: TRBV9

CDR3: CASSPLTSGSSNEQFF
length: 16
D: TRBD2
J: TRBJ2-1
V: TRBV18

CDR3: CASSRSRTYEQYF
length: 13
D: -
J: TRBJ2-7
V: TRBV5-1

CDR3: CASSEDLRRRRNYGYTF
length: 17
D: -
J: TRBJ1-2
V: TRBV6-1

CDR3: CASRSADEQYF
length: 11
D: -
J: TRBJ2-7
V: TRBV5-1

CDR3: CATSRPSSYEQYF
length: 13
D: -
J: TRBJ2-7
V: TRBV15

CDR3: CASSLVPSGRARAETQYF
length: 18
D: TRBD2
J: TRBJ2-5
V: TRBV27

CDR3: CASSDPGTTLRQFF
length: 14
D: TRBD2
J: TRBJ2-1
V: TRBV28

CDR3: CASRHAGRNTEAFF
length: 14
D: -
J: TRBJ1-1
V: TRBV11-2

CDR3: CASSLEGVQPQHF
length: 13
D: -
J: TRBJ1-5
V: TRBV27

CDR3: CASSPSTGVNEQFF
length: 14
D: TRBD1
J: TRBJ2-1
V: TRBV18

CDR3: CASSPRTGLGEKLFF
length: 15
D: TRBD1
J: TRBJ1-4
V: TRBV5-6